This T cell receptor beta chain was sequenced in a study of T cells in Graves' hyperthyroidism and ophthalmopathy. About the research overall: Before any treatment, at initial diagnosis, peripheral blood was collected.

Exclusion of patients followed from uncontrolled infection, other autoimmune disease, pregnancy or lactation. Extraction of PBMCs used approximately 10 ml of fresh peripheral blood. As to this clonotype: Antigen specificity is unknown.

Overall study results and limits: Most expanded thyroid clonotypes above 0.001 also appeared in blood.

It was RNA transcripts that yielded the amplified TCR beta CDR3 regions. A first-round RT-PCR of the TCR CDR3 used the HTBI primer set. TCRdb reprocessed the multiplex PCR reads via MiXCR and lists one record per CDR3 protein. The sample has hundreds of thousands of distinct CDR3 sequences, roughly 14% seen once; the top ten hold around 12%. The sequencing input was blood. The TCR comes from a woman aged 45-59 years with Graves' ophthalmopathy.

CDR3 DNA: TGCAGTGCTAGAGGTTCTGTTTATGATTCAAATGAGCAGTTCTTC. This translates into CSARGSVYDSNEQFF. The chain is built from TRBV20-1 and TRBJ2-1, with D hard to call. Germline-derived CDR1 and CDR2 are DFQATT and SNEGSKA (reference sequence). The CDR3 loop spans 15 amino acids. Deletions cut 1 base from V and 7 bases from J, with 17 bases between.